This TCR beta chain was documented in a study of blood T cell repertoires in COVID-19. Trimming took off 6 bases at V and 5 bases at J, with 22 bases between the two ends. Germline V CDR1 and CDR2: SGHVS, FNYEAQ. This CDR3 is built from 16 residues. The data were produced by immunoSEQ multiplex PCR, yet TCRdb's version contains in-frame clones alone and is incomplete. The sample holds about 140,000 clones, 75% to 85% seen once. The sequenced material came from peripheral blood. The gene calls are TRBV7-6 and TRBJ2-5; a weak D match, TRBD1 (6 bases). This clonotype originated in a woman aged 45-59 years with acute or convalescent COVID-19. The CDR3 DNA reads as TGTGCCAGCAGACCCCAGGGGTCGGCTTTTCAGGAGACCCAGTACTTC. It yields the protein CASRPQGSAFQETQYF.